This T cell receptor (beta chain) was observed in a study of beta chain features in type 1 diabetes. The investigators reverse transcribed all of the isolated RNA, so they sequenced expressed TCRB transcripts. Clones were read by immunoSEQ multiplex PCR, and TCRdb kept only the in-frame ones, dropping some. The table includes fewer than 200,000 clones, 7.5% to 10% detected once. Germline lookup yields CDR1 SGHVS and CDR2 FNYEAQ. There are 11 residues in the CDR3. Trimming stripped 5 bases from V and 4 bases from J, with 5 bases between. The gene calls are TRBV7-6 and TRBJ2-5; D is unresolved. The specimen sequenced was central memory CD4+ T cells from blood. This sequence originates from a man between 18 and 35 years old in good health. This chain's CDR3 is CASSIIETQYF. In DNA, the CDR3 is TGTGCCAGCAGCATTATAGAGACCCAGTACTTC.